One sample yielded the 24 T cell receptor beta chains listed below, sequenced in a study of TIL therapy for anti-PD-1-resistant metastatic lung cancer. This was the immunoSEQ v3 assay. Sequencing was performed with immunoSEQ multiplex PCR; in TCRdb, only in-frame clones are kept and a portion is missing. The table shows about 52,000 clones, with 79% occurring only once. The time point: pre-treatment sample, taken before nivolumab and TIL therapy. The sample consisted of blood, taken at baseline. Receptors were obtained from a woman between 30 and 80 years old with non-small cell lung cancer.

V gene TRBV4-3 combines with J gene TRBJ2-7; 7 bases map to TRBD1. This CDR3 region has 14 residues. The V gene end was trimmed by 3 bases and the J gene end by 1 base; junction bases not matched to a gene: 3. Germline lookup yields CDR1 LGHNA and CDR2 YSLEER. CDR3 protein: CASSHAGGSYEQYF. The CDR3 DNA reads as TGCGCCAGCAGCCACGCAGGGGGTTCCTACGAGCAGTACTTC.

The chain links TRBV9 to TRBJ2-1, with D unresolved. Germline assignment: CDR1 SGDLS and CDR2 YYNGEE. Between the trimmed V and J ends, which lost 0 bases and 5 bases, there was a span of 3 bases. The CDR3 is made up of 12 amino acids. The DNA of the CDR3 is TGTGCCAGCAGCGTAGTGAACAATGAGCAGTTCTTC. This translates into CASSVVNNEQFF. The complete variable domain, with remaining parts taken from reference TRBV9 and TRBJ2-1, reads DSGVTQTPKHLITATGQRVTLRCSPRSGDLSVYWYQQSLDQGLQFLIQYYNGEERAKGNILERFSAQQFPDLHSELNLSSLELGDSALYFCASSVVNNEQFFGPGTRLTVL.

The CDR3 nucleotides are TGTGCAAGTCGCTTAGCGAAGTCGGGGGGTCCTGGTTCTTCCGAGCAGTACTTC. It encodes CASRLAKSGGPGSSEQYF. This chain uses TRBV12-2 with TRBJ2-7; the table calls TRBD2, which could not be checked here. TRBV12-2 is recorded as a pseudogene. The CDR3 is 18 amino acids.

J is TRBJ1-1 and V is TRBV2; TRBD1 agrees at 7 bases. The CDR3 runs to 17 residues. V lost 6 bases to trimming and J lost 0 bases; unmatched junction nucleotides: 13. The V gene's germline CDR1 is SNHLY and CDR2 FYNNEI. The CDR3 protein is CASRGGQLFPMNTEAFF. As DNA, the CDR3 is TGTGCCAGCAGGGGGGGACAGCTCTTCCCTATGAACACTGAAGCTTTCTTT.

This clone occurred once. The chain couples TRBV20-1 to TRBJ2-1; the D is unclear. The CDR3 covers 11 residues. The germline CDR1 and CDR2 sequences are DFQATT and SNEGSKA (reference sequence). The V gene lost 6 bases and the J gene lost 7 bases, with 10 bases spanning the gap. The CDR3 bases are TGCAGTGCCTACGACCGGAATGAGCAGTTCTTC. It yields the protein CSAYDRNEQFF.

This clone has more than one count but fewer than ten. This chain uses TRBV4-2 with TRBJ2-1; D remains unclear. Per the germline V gene, CDR1 is LGHNA and CDR2 is YNFKEQ. V lost 3 bases, J lost 7 bases, and 10 bases lay in between. The CDR3 spans 13 residues. The CDR3 loop reads CASSHYFANEQFF. DNA for the CDR3: TGTGCCAGCAGCCACTACTTTGCGAATGAGCAGTTCTTC.

The chain joins TRBV27 to TRBJ2-7; maybe TRBD1 (5 bases). Trimming removed 8 bases at V and 0 bases at J, with 14 bases between. Germline V gene data show CDR1 as MNHEY and CDR2 as SMNVEV (reference sequence). This CDR3 region has 14 residues. CDR3: CASPRRANSYEQYF. The DNA for the CDR3 is TGTGCCAGCCCCCGCAGGGCGAACTCCTACGAGCAGTACTTC.

This clone was detected only once. V gene TRBV7-3 combines with J gene TRBJ2-2; no clear D gene. Per germline, CDR1 SGHTA and CDR2 FQGTGA. The CDR3 runs 15 residues. Trimming removed 3 bases at V and 4 bases at J, with 12 bases between. CDR3 sequence (DNA): TGTGCCAGCAGCTTGGCTCCCGGTTCCACCGGGGAGCTGTTTTTT. This encodes CASSLAPGSTGELFF.

The genes are TRBV19 and TRBJ2-5; possible D gene TRBD2, 5 bases. V was cut by 2 bases and J by 2 bases, with 9 bases left in between. CDR1 is LNHDA, CDR2 SQIVND, per germline (reference sequence). CDR3 length equals 14 residues. Written as DNA, the CDR3 is TGTGCCAGTAGTATATCAGCGGTACAAGAGACCCAGTACTTC. It codes for CASSISAVQETQYF.

Only a few counts were recorded for this clone. V and J are TRBV5-1 and TRBJ1-1; D unclear. Germline values: CDR1 SGHRS, CDR2 YFSETQ. The ends were cut back, 0 bases at V and 5 bases at J, with 8 bases in the middle. The CDR3 runs to 13 residues. Here the CDR3 DNA reads TGCGCCAGCAGCTTGGATGGGAGGACTGAAGCTTTCTTT. Protein product: CASSLDGRTEAFF.

V usage is TRBV5-1 and J usage is TRBJ1-5, with TRBD1 as a possible D gene (6 bases). Deletions cut 4 bases from V and 4 bases from J, with 12 bases between. This CDR3 contains 14 residues. Germline-derived CDR1 and CDR2 are SGHRS and YFSETQ. CDR3 coding DNA: TGCGCCAGCAGCCCCACAGGGAAGAATCAGCCCCAGCATTTT. Translated, it gives CASSPTGKNQPQHF. Looking up the rest from reference TRBV5-1 and TRBJ1-5 gives the full variable domain: KAGVTQTPRYLIKTRGQQVTLSCSPISGHRSVSWYQQTPGQGLQFLFEYFSETQRNKGNFPGRFSGRQFSNSRSEMNVSTLELGDSALYLCASSPTGKNQPQHFGDGTRLSIL.

This rearrangement joins TRBV4-2 to TRBJ1-1; D uncertain. V lost 0 bases to trimming and J lost 6 bases, with 8 bases between them. The germline gives CDR1 LGHNA, CDR2 YNFKEQ. This CDR3 contains 13 residues. The CDR3 DNA sequence: TGTGCCAGCAGCCAAGAAAACACGGCTGAAGCTTTCTTT. As protein: CASSQENTAEAFF.

The rearrangement uses TRBV7-9 and TRBJ1-5, with D perhaps TRBD1 (5 bases). The germline V gene has CDR1 SEHNR and CDR2 FQNEAQ (reference sequence). This CDR3 comprises 14 residues. Trimming took off 1 base at V and 3 bases at J, with 7 bases between the two ends. DNA for the CDR3: TGTGCCAGCAGCTTAGAGACAGACAATCAGCCCCAGCATTTT. Translated: CASSLETDNQPQHF.

The chain uses TRBV18 and TRBJ2-5; D is possibly TRBD1 or TRBD2 (5 bases each). Between the trimmed V and J ends, which lost 3 bases and 2 bases, there was a span of 19 bases. This CDR3 is 17 amino acids long. In germline, CDR1 is KGHSH, CDR2 LQKENI. DNA of the CDR3: TGTGCCAGCTCACCCCCGGATGGGGGTCTGAGACAAGAGACCCAGTACTTC. This gives the protein CASSPPDGGLRQETQYF.

The chain links TRBV23-1 to TRBJ1-2; 9 positions match TRBD1. TRBV23-1 is noted as an ORF with a role that remains uncertain. With V trimmed by 2 bases and J by 4 bases, 5 bases remained unmatched. CDR3 length: 15 amino acids. The CDR3 sequence: CASSQKQGAVYGYTF. CDR3 sequence (DNA): TGCGCCAGCAGTCAAAAACAGGGGGCTGTCTATGGCTACACCTTC.

This rearrangement joins TRBV5-1 to TRBJ2-5; 10 bases line up with TRBD2. V trimming: 3 bases; J trimming: 2 bases; junction bases outside the gene matches: 13. The germline V gene encodes CDR1 SGHRS and CDR2 YFSETQ. The length of the CDR3 is 18 residues. The CDR3 is CASSSLRASGGLQETQYF. CDR3 nucleotides: TGCGCCAGCAGCTCCCTTCGGGCTAGCGGGGGCCTACAAGAGACCCAGTACTTC.

This chain uses TRBV19 with TRBJ1-4, with D hard to call. Per germline, CDR1 LNHDA and CDR2 SQIVND (reference sequence). CDR3 length: 13 residues. The V and J ends lost 5 bases and 8 bases respectively, with 12 bases between them. CDR3 nucleotide sequence: TGTGCCAGTAGTTCCGCTTCCCGCGAAAAACTGTTTTTT. Translated: CASSSASREKLFF.

This sequence joins TRBV29-1 and TRBJ1-2; no firm D call. This CDR3 is 11 amino acids long. Looked up from germline, CDR1 is SQVTM and CDR2 is ANQGSEA. V lost 6 bases, J lost 4 bases, and 9 bases lay in between. The CDR3, as DNA: TGCAGCGTGTTGGGAAGCTATGGCTACACCTTC. Its protein product is CSVLGSYGYTF. Filled out from reference TRBV29-1 and TRBJ1-2, the complete variable domain reads SAVISQKPSRDICQRGTSLTIQCQVDSQVTMMFWYRQQPGQSLTLIATANQGSEATYESGFVIDKFPISRPNLTFSTLTVSNMSPEDSSIYLCSVLGSYGYTFGSGTRLTVV.

V and J are TRBV5-1 and TRBJ1-4; 8 nucleotides match TRBD1. The trim removed 4 bases at V and 5 bases at J, leaving 4 bases unmatched. Germline loops: CDR1 SGHRS, CDR2 YFSETQ. The CDR3 is 14 residues long. In nucleotides, the CDR3 is TGCGCCAGCAGCCCCCGGACAGGGAATGAAAAACTGTTTTTT. Protein product: CASSPRTGNEKLFF.

The chain recombines TRBV29-1 with TRBJ1-2; D is unresolved. The germline gives CDR1 SQVTM, CDR2 ANQGSEA. Trimming shortened V by 3 bases and J by 4 bases, and 9 bases separated the two germline ends. This CDR3 comprises 12 residues. This CDR3 reads CSVDSITYGYTF. The CDR3 DNA follows: TGCAGCGTTGACAGCATAACCTATGGCTACACCTTC.

The gene calls are TRBV5-1 and TRBJ1-1; no reliable D call. Trimming removed 4 bases from V and 1 base from J, with 11 bases in between. Germline V lookup: CDR1 SGHRS, CDR2 YFSETQ. This CDR3 is built from 14 residues. CDR3 sequence: CASSARTANTEAFF. The CDR3 coding sequence is TGCGCCAGCAGCGCCCGGACGGCGAACACTGAAGCTTTCTTT. Complete variable domain (other parts from reference TRBV5-1 and TRBJ1-1): KAGVTQTPRYLIKTRGQQVTLSCSPISGHRSVSWYQQTPGQGLQFLFEYFSETQRNKGNFPGRFSGRQFSNSRSEMNVSTLELGDSALYLCASSARTANTEAFFGQGTRLTVV.

The count of this clone is one. This rearrangement joins TRBV15 to TRBJ2-4, with no clear D. The CDR3 totals 14 residues. The V end was cut by 1 base, the J end by 9 bases, with 13 bases between. CDR1 LNHNV and CDR2 YYDKDF come from the germline V gene (reference sequence). CDR3 sequence: CATSRGSSSGIQYF. Written as DNA, the CDR3 is TGTGCCACCAGCAGAGGTTCCAGCTCAGGCATTCAGTACTTC.

The V gene is TRBV5-4, the J gene TRBJ1-2; D unresolved. The V and J ends lost 4 bases and 4 bases respectively, with 14 bases between them. Germline CDR1 reads SGHNT; CDR2 reads YYREEE (reference sequence). The CDR3 spans 14 residues. Written as DNA, the CDR3 is TGTGCCAGCAGCCCAGACGGGTCCCGCTATGGCTACACCTTC. It encodes CASSPDGSRYGYTF.

The chain couples TRBV10-2 to TRBJ1-3; weak D call: TRBD1 (5 bases). Trimming cost V 3 bases and J 4 bases, with 7 bases left between them. CDR3 length: 13 amino acids. Germline assignment: CDR1 WSHSY and CDR2 SAAADI. As DNA, the CDR3 is TGCGCCAGCAGTGAACAGGTGGGAAACACCATATATTTT. It codes for CASSEQVGNTIYF.